This T cell receptor beta chain originates from a study of blood T cell repertoires in COVID-19. Overall study context: Whether acute or convalescent, the COVID-19 samples came from the United States, Italy and Spain. PBMCs, B-cell-depleted T cells, or T cells were the source of the cDNA or gDNA that made up the material.

Study members were between about 18 and 100 years old and lived in some 26 US regions. Donors were grouped by their self-reported clinical history. Only in-frame clones appear in the TCRdb table, and some are missing; sequencing was by immunoSEQ multiplex PCR. Of under 300,000 clones detected, about nine tenths appear once; the ten largest clones hold about 3%. Trimming took 4 bases from V and 0 from J, leaving 16 bases between them. The CDR3 runs 16 residues. In germline, CDR1 is SQVTM, CDR2 ANQGSEA. The chain carries TRBV29-1 and TRBJ2-1; a possible D gene is TRBD2 (5 bases). The source is a woman in her forties or fifties who had recovered from COVID-19. The source material was PBMCs or T cells enriched from blood (not recorded which). The CDR3 protein is CSVGRLRTSSYNEQFF. The CDR3 coding sequence is TGCAGCGTTGGTAGATTGAGAACTAGCTCCTACAATGAGCAGTTCTTC.